Following are 21 T cell receptor beta chains from one sample sequenced in a study of Ad26.COV2.S vaccination and SARS-CoV-2 variants. Treatment denoted: some 19 received Ad26.COV2.S at low or high dose, single or two shots; about 5 received placebo; per-sample allocation not given. The samples were gathered on day 63 after the first injection of vaccine or placebo. Libraries were prepared by immunoSEQ multiplex PCR; TCRdb keeps only in-frame clonotypes and omits some of them. This table holds 350,000 to 450,000 clones, more than 75% found once. The input for sequencing was peripheral blood, taken in a trial of Ad26.COV2.S vaccine versus placebo. The receptor set was obtained from a person between 18 and 60 years old who received the Ad26.COV2.S COVID-19 vaccine or a placebo.

The chain recombines TRBV9 with TRBJ2-3, with a tentative D call TRBD2 (6 bases). Germline V CDR1 and CDR2: SGDLS, YYNGEE. CDR3 length: 15 residues. Trimming pared 3 bases from V and 2 bases from J, leaving 13 bases between. The CDR3 coding sequence is TGTGCCAGCAGCGAAGGCGGGGTTTTCACAGATACGCAGTATTTT. Encoded protein: CASSEGGVFTDTQYF.

This clone has just one count. This sequence joins TRBV11-2 and TRBJ2-5; 9 bases match TRBD2. CDR1 SGHAT and CDR2 FQNNGV come from the germline V gene. The CDR3 has 15 amino acids. V gave up 0 bases and J gave up 1 base; unmatched junction bases: 0. CDR3 loop: CASSLEAGGQETQYF. CDR3 DNA sequence: TGTGCCAGCAGCTTAGAAGCGGGAGGCCAAGAGACCCAGTACTTC.

The chain couples TRBV3-1 (or the pseudogene TRBV3-2) to TRBJ1-3; D is unclear. The CDR3 loop spans 15 amino acids. Germline lookup yields CDR1 LGHDT and CDR2 YNNKEL (reference sequence). With 7 bases removed from V and 0 bases from J, the gap between germline ends came to 13 bases. Here the CDR3 DNA reads TGTGCCAGCACTAAGAGGTGGTCCTCTGGAAACACCATATATTTT. Encoded protein: CASTKRWSSGNTIYF.

The chain couples TRBV24-1 to TRBJ1-4; weak D call: TRBD1 (6 bases). The CDR3 extends over 15 amino acids. Germline values: CDR1 KGHDR, CDR2 SFDVKD. Trimming shortened V by 7 bases and J by 8 bases, and 19 bases separated the two germline ends. The DNA for the CDR3 is TGTGCCACCAGCGAGCTTACGGGGGGCAGGGAAAAACTGTTTTTT. This gives the protein CATSELTGGREKLFF.

The CDR3 protein is CASSLSWATYGYTF. The CDR3 DNA follows: TGTGCCAGCAGCCTGTCGTGGGCTACCTATGGCTACACCTTC. This chain links TRBV11-2 with TRBJ1-2; D ambiguous. Looked up from germline, CDR1 is SGHAT and CDR2 is FQNNGV. With 5 bases removed from V and 4 bases from J, the gap between germline ends came to 14 bases. The CDR3 extends over 14 amino acids.

In its sample, this clone was seen once. V usage is TRBV12-5 and J usage is TRBJ1-5; D perhaps matches TRBD1 (5 bases). Germline V CDR1 and CDR2: LGHNT, FRNRAP. This CDR3 region has 13 residues. V was shortened by 4 bases and J by 6 bases, with 10 bases between the two germline ends. CDR3 DNA sequence: TGTGCTAGTGGTTATGATGGGGGTCAGCCCCAGCATTTT. Amino acids: CASGYDGGQPQHF. The full variable domain, in which reference TRBV12-5 and TRBJ1-5 provide the parts outside the CDR3, is DARVTQTPRHKVTEMGQEVTMRCQPILGHNTVFWYRQTMMQGLELLAYFRNRAPLDDSGMPKDRFSAEMPDATLATLKIQPSEPRDSAVYFCASGYDGGQPQHFGDGTRLSIL.

This chain connects TRBV5-4 to TRBJ2-7; D might be TRBD2 (7 bases). This CDR3 is built from 13 residues. Germline CDR1 is SGHNT and CDR2 is YYREEE (reference sequence). V was pared by 2 bases and J by 4 bases, with 10 bases between. CDR3 amino acids: CASSFGGLYEQYF. The CDR3 DNA follows: TGTGCCAGCAGCTTCGGGGGGCTGTACGAGCAGTACTTC.

The chain combines TRBV2 with TRBJ2-1; TRBD2 matches 13 bases. In germline, CDR1 is SNHLY, CDR2 FYNNEI. The CDR3 length is 17 residues. V gave up 1 base and J gave up 4 bases; unmatched junction bases: 4. CDR3 amino acids: CASSEVLAGGSYNEQFF. For the CDR3, the DNA is TGTGCCAGCAGTGAAGTACTAGCGGGAGGGAGTTACAATGAGCAGTTCTTC.

The chain carries TRBV11-2 and TRBJ2-7; perhaps TRBD2 as D (5 bases). The CDR3 is made up of 14 amino acids. V lost 5 bases and J lost 6, with 17 bases in between. Germline CDR1 SGHAT, CDR2 FQNNGV. CDR3 protein: CASSIAGPEGEQYF. The CDR3 coding sequence is TGTGCCAGCAGCATCGCCGGGCCAGAGGGCGAGCAGTACTTC.

This clone showed up just once. The V call is TRBV28, the J call TRBJ2-6, with no clear D. The V gene lost 3 bases and the J gene lost 0 bases, with 9 bases spanning the gap. The CDR3 covers 16 residues. Germline V lookup: CDR1 MDHEN, CDR2 SYDVKM. CDR3 sequence (DNA): TGTGCCAGCAGTTTTCAGGCCCTCTCTGGGGCCAACGTCCTGACTTTC. This translates into CASSFQALSGANVLTF.

V usage is TRBV6-5 and J usage is TRBJ1-2; D might be TRBD1 (5 bases). V was clipped by 8 bases and J by 9 bases, with 22 bases between them. Looked up from germline, CDR1 is MNHEY and CDR2 is SVGAGI. The length of the CDR3 is 14 residues. CDR3 sequence reads: CASGRADIPLSYTF. For the CDR3, the DNA is TGTGCCAGCGGACGGGCGGACATTCCCCTAAGCTACACCTTC.

This clone has more than one count but fewer than ten. The chain uses TRBV7-2 and TRBJ2-7; weak D call: TRBD1 (6 bases). Germline loops: CDR1 SGHTA, CDR2 FQGNSA. The CDR3 is made up of 15 amino acids. V gave up 5 bases and J gave up 2 bases, with 16 bases separating them. For the CDR3, the DNA is TGTGCCAGCAGCCCCAATCCGGGACAAACCTACGAGCAGTACTTC. Translation: CASSPNPGQTYEQYF.

The CDR3 sequence: CAWKLPAGGGETQYF. The CDR3 DNA reads as TGTGCCTGGAAGCTCCCAGCGGGAGGGGGAGAGACCCAGTACTTC. This chain connects TRBV30 to TRBJ2-5, with 10 bases matching TRBD2. The CDR3 length is 15 residues. The germline V gene encodes CDR1 GTSNPN and CDR2 SVGIG (reference sequence). V lost 4 bases, J lost 4 bases, and 9 bases stayed unmatched. The full variable domain, rest sourced from reference TRBV30 and TRBJ2-5, is SQTIHQWPATLVQPVGSPLSLECTVEGTSNPNLYWYRQAAGRGLQLLFYSVGIGQISSEVPQNLSASRPQDRQFILSSKKLLLSDSGFYLCAWKLPAGGGETQYFGPGTRLLVL.

CDR3 nucleotide sequence: TGTGCCAGCAGCCAAGATAACAGCTGGAACACAGATACGCAGTATTTT. The encoded protein is CASSQDNSWNTDTQYF. V is TRBV3-1 (or the pseudogene TRBV3-2) and J is TRBJ2-3; D gene unclear. V was trimmed by 0 bases and J by 2 bases, leaving 12 bases between them. There are 16 residues in the CDR3. In germline, CDR1 is LGHDT, CDR2 YNNKEL (reference sequence).

The CDR3 DNA follows: TGTGCCAGCAGCTTTGTGCCATCTAATTCACCCCTCCACTTT. Residues: CASSFVPSNSPLHF. The rearrangement uses TRBV5-8 and TRBJ1-6, with D unclear. The CDR3 is made up of 14 amino acids. The V gene's germline CDR1 is SGHTS and CDR2 YDEGEE. The germline V and J ends were trimmed by 2 bases and 6 bases, with 9 bases remaining between them.

The genes are TRBV9 and TRBJ1-2; the match to TRBD1 covers 9 bases. Germline V gene sequence: CDR1 SGDLS, CDR2 YYNGEE. V gave up 3 bases and J gave up 4 bases; unmatched junction bases: 13. The CDR3 is 17 residues long. The CDR3 region is CASSGSRDRAWVYGYTF. CDR3 in DNA: TGTGCCAGCAGCGGCTCCCGGGACAGGGCGTGGGTCTATGGCTACACCTTC.

The chain recombines TRBV27 with TRBJ1-2, with a tentative D call TRBD1 (5 bases). The V and J ends lost 8 bases and 3 bases respectively, with 22 bases between them. Looked up from germline, CDR1 is MNHEY and CDR2 is SMNVEV (reference sequence). CDR3 length: 16 residues. The CDR3 DNA reads TGTGCCAGCCCCTCTAGGTCGAAAGGGGCCCACTATGGCTACACCTTC. This encodes CASPSRSKGAHYGYTF.

The chain links TRBV18 to TRBJ2-3; D is perhaps TRBD2 (6 bases). The length of the CDR3 is 16 residues. Trimming left V 6 bases short and J 0 bases short, with 16 bases between. Germline CDR1 KGHSH, CDR2 LQKENI. CDR3 sequence (DNA): TGTGCCAGCTCCCCGATTTGGGGAGGTAGCACAGATACGCAGTATTTT. It specifies CASSPIWGGSTDTQYF.

This chain uses TRBV5-1 with TRBJ2-5, with unresolved D. The length of the CDR3 is 12 residues. CDR1 and CDR2 (germline): SGHRS, YFSETQ. V was pared by 0 bases and J by 5 bases, with 5 bases between. Here the CDR3 reads CASSLALETQYF. The CDR3 DNA reads TGCGCCAGCAGCTTGGCCCTCGAGACCCAGTACTTC.

This chain connects TRBV2 to TRBJ2-5; TRBD2 aligns across 13 bases. CDR3 length: 14 residues. Germline V gene data show CDR1 as SNHLY and CDR2 as FYNNEI. J was trimmed by 9 bases and V by 4 bases; bases with no gene match: 5. The CDR3 is CASSVGTSGVAQYF. CDR3 sequence (DNA): TGTGCCAGCAGTGTGGGGACTAGCGGGGTGGCCCAGTACTTC.

This chain links TRBV10-1 with TRBJ2-1, with D perhaps TRBD1 (6 bases). The CDR3 is 13 amino acids. CDR1 and CDR2 from the germline V gene are WNHNN and SYGVQD (reference sequence). The V and J ends lost 3 bases and 6 bases respectively, with 9 bases between them. DNA of the CDR3: TGCGCCAGCAGTGACCACAGGGTCAATGAGCAGTTCTTC. This encodes CASSDHRVNEQFF.